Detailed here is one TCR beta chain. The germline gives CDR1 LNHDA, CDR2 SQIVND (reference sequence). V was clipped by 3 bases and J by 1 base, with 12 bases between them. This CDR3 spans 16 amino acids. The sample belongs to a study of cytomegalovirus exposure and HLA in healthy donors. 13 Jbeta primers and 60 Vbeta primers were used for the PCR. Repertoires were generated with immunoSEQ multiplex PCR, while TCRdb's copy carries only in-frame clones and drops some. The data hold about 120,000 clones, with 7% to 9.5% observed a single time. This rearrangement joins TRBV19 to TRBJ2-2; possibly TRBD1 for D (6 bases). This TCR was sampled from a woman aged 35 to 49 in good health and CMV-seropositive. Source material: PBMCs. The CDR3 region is CASSIRGRGNTGELFF. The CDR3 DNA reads TGTGCCAGTAGTATTCGGGGCAGGGGGAACACCGGGGAGCTGTTTTTT.